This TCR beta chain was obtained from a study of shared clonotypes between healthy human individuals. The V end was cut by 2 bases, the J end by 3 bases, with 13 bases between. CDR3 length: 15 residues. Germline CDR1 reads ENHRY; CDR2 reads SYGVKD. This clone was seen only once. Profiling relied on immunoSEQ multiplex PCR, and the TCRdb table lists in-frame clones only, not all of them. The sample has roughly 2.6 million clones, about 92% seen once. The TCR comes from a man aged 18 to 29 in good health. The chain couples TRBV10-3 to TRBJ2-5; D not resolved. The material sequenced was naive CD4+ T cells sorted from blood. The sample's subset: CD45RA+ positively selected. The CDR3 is CAISEQLRSKETQYF. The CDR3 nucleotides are TGTGCCATCAGTGAGCAATTGAGGTCCAAAGAGACCCAGTACTTC.